This TCR beta chain is drawn from a study of cytomegalovirus exposure and HLA in healthy donors. On this clone: Its matching antigen is unknown.

The PCR used 60 Vbeta and 13 Jbeta primers. The protocol was immunoSEQ multiplex PCR, while the TCRdb copy is restricted to in-frame clones and leaves out a portion. The repertoire holds approximately 170,000 clones, with roughly 79% as singletons. Germline V lookup: CDR1 SGHRS, CDR2 YFSETQ. V was pared by 9 bases and J by 5 bases, with 14 bases between. The CDR3 totals 13 residues. Overall study findings and caveats: On later analysis, the bulk of CMV-associated TCR beta chains appeared to be HLA-restricted.

This sequence joins TRBV5-1 and TRBJ2-2, with D possibly matching TRBD2 (6 bases). The sequenced material came from PBMCs. This sequence was found in a woman aged 18-30 years in good health and CMV-seronegative. The CDR3 coding sequence is TGCGCCACAAAAACGGGGGTTACCGGGGAGCTGTTTTTT. It encodes CATKTGVTGELFF.